This T cell receptor beta chain was found in a study of T-cell reconstitution after alpha-beta-depleted transplantation in children. This clonotype showed up many times. A TCRbeta library incorporating unique molecular identifiers was prepared. TCRdb ran MiXCR on the PCR reads and lists one entry per CDR3 protein. The sample lists some 240,000 distinct CDR3 sequences, more than 7.5% seen once, with 5% to 5.5% in the top ten. CDR1 is MNHNS, CDR2 SASEGT, per germline. Trimming took off 3 bases at V and 3 bases at J, with 12 bases between the two ends. This CDR3 has 15 residues. The J gene is TRBJ2-1, the V gene TRBV6-1; a weak D match, TRBD1 (6 bases). The sequence was collected from a human donor who donated a stem cell graft to a child with SCID. The specimen was PBMCs from the stem cell graft donor, collected from the stem cell graft. CDR3 protein: CASSEGAGDYNEQFF. The CDR3 bases are TGTGCCAGCAGTGAGGGAGCAGGGGACTACAATGAGCAGTTCTTC.